Each of the 27 T cell receptor beta chains below was sequenced from the same sample in a study of spatial heterogeneity in lung cancer. TCRdb re-called the 5' RACE reads with MiXCR, one entry per CDR3 protein. The sample lists 7,500 to 9,000 distinct CDR3 sequences, 9% to 10% occurring once. The time point denotes: sample taken at primary tumor resection. The source material was normal lung tissue next to the tumor, sampled at surgery. These receptors came from a male donor with early-stage non-small cell lung cancer.

This clonotype occurred many times. CDR3 sequence (DNA): TGTGCCAGCAGCCCCGGACTAGCTTTCCCTGAGCAGTTCTTC. Translated: CASSPGLAFPEQFF. This chain joins TRBV11-2 and TRBJ2-1; 8 nucleotides align to TRBD2. Germline V CDR1 and CDR2: SGHAT, FQNNGV. This CDR3 spans 14 amino acids. V dropped 5 bases and J dropped 9; count of bases not matched to a gene: 9.

This clonotype was picked up one time. The chain recombines TRBV24-1 with TRBJ2-2; D is ambiguous. V lost 0 bases, J lost 3 bases, and 4 bases lay in between. CDR1 is KGHDR and CDR2 is SFDVKD in the germline V gene. The CDR3 consists of 14 residues. CDR3 nucleotide sequence: TGTGCCACCAGTGATTTGAGCGACACCGGGGAGCTGTTTTTT. It is translated as CATSDLSDTGELFF.

This clonotype was recorded many times. The chain is built from TRBV28 and TRBJ2-2; TRBD2 might be the D (6 bases). Germline V gives CDR1 MDHEN, CDR2 SYDVKM. The CDR3 extends over 14 amino acids. Trimming removed 10 bases from V and 1 base from J, with 13 bases in between. The CDR3 DNA sequence: TGTGCCACTAACCGGCGGGAGAACACCGGGGAGCTGTTTTTT. This codes for CATNRRENTGELFF.

V and J are TRBV7-9 and TRBJ2-2; 10 bases map to TRBD2. CDR1 is SEHNR and CDR2 is FQNEAQ in the germline V gene (reference sequence). V dropped 9 bases and J dropped 3; count of bases not matched to a gene: 4. This CDR3 region has 14 residues. CDR3 amino acids: CASVGLADTGELFF. CDR3 DNA sequence: TGTGCCAGTGTCGGACTAGCGGACACCGGGGAGCTGTTTTTT.

Ten or more counts support this clonotype. V and J are TRBV12-5 and TRBJ1-4; 8 bases fit TRBD1. The CDR3 is 14 residues long. Germline assignment: CDR1 LGHNT and CDR2 FRNRAP. Trimming cost V 4 bases and J 7 bases; bases outside gene matches: 5. Here the CDR3 DNA reads TGTGCTAGTGGTTCCGGGACAGGCGCTGAAAAACTGTTTTTT. Residues: CASGSGTGAEKLFF.

This clonotype has at least ten counts. This chain uses TRBV6-6 with TRBJ2-5; D unresolved. This CDR3 region has 12 residues. CDR1 and CDR2 from the germline V gene are MNHNY and SVGAGI (reference sequence). Trimming cost V 8 bases and J 5 bases, with 12 bases left between them. The CDR3: CASHPGGETQYF. The CDR3 DNA reads TGTGCCAGCCATCCCGGTGGGGAGACCCAGTACTTC.

This clonotype was seen many times. The chain couples TRBV7-2 to TRBJ2-1, with D possibly called TRBD1 or TRBD2 (6 bases each). The CDR3 loop spans 15 amino acids. Germline CDR1 is SGHTA and CDR2 is FQGNSA. Trimming shortened V by 2 bases and J by 7 bases, and 15 bases separated the two germline ends. The CDR3 DNA follows: TGTGCCAGCAGCTTAACAAGCGGGCAGGGGAATGAGCAGTTCTTC. This gives the protein CASSLTSGQGNEQFF.

This clonotype was detected many times. The V and J genes are TRBV27 and TRBJ2-1; 11 bases agree with TRBD2. Germline CDR1 MNHEY, CDR2 SMNVEV (reference sequence). The CDR3 extends over 17 amino acids. Germline trimming cut 5 bases from V and 2 bases from J; bases unmatched to any gene: 8. CDR3 nucleotides: TGTGCCAGCAGTCCCTTCCCGGGACTAGCGGCCTACAATGAGCAGTTCTTC. Translated, it gives CASSPFPGLAAYNEQFF.

This clonotype showed up many times. The chain has TRBV3-1 and TRBJ2-2; the match to TRBD2 covers 15 bases. The CDR3 has 19 amino acids. Germline V CDR1 and CDR2: LGHDT, YNNKEL (reference sequence). Trimming cost V 2 bases and J 4 bases; bases outside gene matches: 8. CDR3 in amino acids: CASSQRTSGRAITTGELFF. The CDR3 bases are TGTGCCAGCAGCCAACGGACTAGCGGGAGGGCCATTACCACCGGGGAGCTGTTTTTT.

At least ten counts were recorded for this clonotype. This chain connects TRBV7-2 to TRBJ1-1, with a weak D call TRBD1 (6 bases). CDR3 length: 14 amino acids. Trimming left V 1 base short and J 5 bases short, with 11 bases between. Per germline, CDR1 SGHTA and CDR2 FQGNSA. CDR3 in amino acids: CASSLDPQGTEAFF. CDR3 in DNA: TGTGCCAGCAGCTTAGACCCCCAGGGGACTGAAGCTTTCTTT.

This clonotype occurred many times. The V and J genes are TRBV7-6 and TRBJ1-6, with a weak D call TRBD1 (6 bases). The germline V gene encodes CDR1 SGHVS and CDR2 FNYEAQ. The CDR3 has 14 amino acids. V lost 5 bases and J 11 bases, leaving 16 bases between the germline ends. CDR3 DNA sequence: TGTGCCAGCAGCCCCGGGGGGGGCGCGGCACCCCTCCACTTT. Protein product: CASSPGGGAAPLHF.

The chain recombines TRBV19 with TRBJ2-2; TRBD2 matches 11 bases. V was clipped by 7 bases and J by 3 bases; unmatched bases: 13. Germline-derived CDR1 and CDR2 are LNHDA and SQIVND (reference sequence). This CDR3 has 18 residues. For the CDR3, the DNA is TGTGCCAGTACTGGGTTGACTAGCGGGGTAGGCGACACCGGGGAGCTGTTTTTT. Its protein product is CASTGLTSGVGDTGELFF.

This clonotype was counted at least ten times. The V gene is TRBV3-1, the J gene TRBJ2-7; D remains ambiguous. The germline V gene encodes CDR1 LGHDT and CDR2 YNNKEL (reference sequence). Trimming removed 1 base from V and 3 bases from J, with 13 bases in between. The CDR3 extends over 15 amino acids. CDR3 coding DNA: TGTGCCAGCAGCCAAGGTAGAGGCTCGGACTACGAGCAGTACTTC. As protein: CASSQGRGSDYEQYF.

This clonotype showed up many times. The junction differs from germline at one of its ends, possibly a read error. V usage is TRBV5-1 and J usage is TRBJ2-5; D uncertain. Germline CDR1 and CDR2: SGHRS and YFSETQ. CDR3 length: 14 amino acids. CDR3 loop: CASSWADVTEERDF. DNA of the CDR3: TGCGCCAGCAGCTGGGCGGACGTTACAGAGGAAAGAGACTTC.

This clonotype has a count of ten or more. DNA of the CDR3: TGCAGTGCTAGAGAAATGGGGGCGGTAAGAGGCTACACCTTC. It encodes CSAREMGAVRGYTF. V and J are TRBV20-1 and TRBJ1-2; D might be TRBD1 (6 bases). The CDR3 has 14 amino acids. The germline V and J ends were trimmed by 0 bases and 8 bases, with 16 bases remaining between them. Germline V CDR1 and CDR2: DFQATT, SNEGSKA (reference sequence).

This clonotype was detected ten times or more. The V call is TRBV2, the J call TRBJ1-6; maybe TRBD1 (5 bases). The germline V gene encodes CDR1 SNHLY and CDR2 FYNNEI. V lost 8 bases and J 9 bases, leaving 17 bases between the germline ends. The CDR3 loop spans 14 amino acids. The chain's CDR3 is CASSDSSPFSPLHF. CDR3 nucleotide sequence: TGTGCCAGCTCCGACAGTTCCCCGTTTTCACCCCTCCACTTT.

This clonotype came up many times. The chain carries TRBV12-3 or TRBV12-4 and TRBJ2-7; D unresolved. CDR3 length equals 13 residues. Trimming cost V 7 bases and J 6 bases, with 16 bases left between them. In DNA, the CDR3 is TGTGCCAGCACCCGCCCCCCCGGCCTCGAGCAGTACTTC. As protein: CASTRPPGLEQYF.

This clonotype was found many times. This chain links TRBV20-1 with TRBJ1-2; TRBD1 matches 12 bases. J gave up 6 bases and V 5 bases, and 10 bases lay outside the gene matches. Germline lookup yields CDR1 DFQATT and CDR2 SNEGSKA (reference sequence). This CDR3 is built from 15 residues. In DNA form, the CDR3 reads TGCAGTGCTGTTTCCGGGACAGGGGGCCGCAATGGCTACACCTTC. It codes for CSAVSGTGGRNGYTF.

This clonotype was recorded once. The chain is built from TRBV7-3 and TRBJ1-2; 7 bases match TRBD1. The CDR3 runs 14 residues. CDR1 is SGHTA and CDR2 is FQGTGA in the germline V gene. With V trimmed by 5 bases and J by 4 bases, 7 bases remained unmatched. The DNA of the CDR3 is TGTGCCAGCAGCCTGGCAGGGGGGCCCTATGGCTACACCTTC. This encodes CASSLAGGPYGYTF.

At least ten counts were recorded for this clonotype. V gene TRBV2 combines with J gene TRBJ2-7, with a possible D match to TRBD1 (5 bases). With 7 bases removed from V and 4 bases from J, the gap between germline ends came to 11 bases. This CDR3 has 12 residues. Per the germline V gene, CDR1 is SNHLY and CDR2 is FYNNEI. The CDR3 protein is CASMETVYEQYF. The CDR3 DNA reads as TGTGCCAGCATGGAGACAGTTTACGAGCAGTACTTC.

This clonotype has just a few counts. V is TRBV4-3 and J is TRBJ2-7; 7 positions match TRBD2. V was pared by 5 bases and J by 5 bases, with 9 bases of the junction left unmatched. Germline V CDR1 and CDR2: LGHNA, YSLEER. The CDR3 sequence is 14 residues long. The CDR3 sequence is CASSSRTGGDEQYF. CDR3 DNA sequence: TGCGCCAGCAGCTCCCGGACGGGGGGAGACGAGCAGTACTTC.

By proportion, this clonotype is medium-sized (0.01 to 0.1%). The chain uses TRBV19 and TRBJ2-1, with D maybe TRBD1 (5 bases). Per germline, CDR1 LNHDA and CDR2 SQIVND (reference sequence). The CDR3 runs 13 residues. The V gene lost 5 bases and the J gene lost 6 bases, with 11 bases spanning the gap. In nucleotides, the CDR3 is TGTGCCAGTAGTTTGGGGCAGGGCAATGAGCAGTTCTTC. It yields the protein CASSLGQGNEQFF.

This clonotype was recorded at least ten times. This chain links TRBV5-1 with TRBJ1-4; D gene ambiguous. The germline V and J ends were trimmed by 0 bases and 8 bases, with 14 bases remaining between them. Germline CDR1 reads SGHRS; CDR2 reads YFSETQ. The CDR3 consists of 15 residues. CDR3 protein: CASSLDGTRREKLFF. The CDR3 coding sequence is TGCGCCAGCAGCTTGGACGGCACACGGCGGGAAAAACTGTTTTTT.

The chain carries TRBV4-2 and TRBJ2-7; 8 bases line up with TRBD2. J was trimmed by 5 bases and V by 1 base; bases with no gene match: 7. This CDR3 is 15 amino acids long. Germline assignment: CDR1 LGHNA and CDR2 YNFKEQ. The CDR3 region is CASSQGGGLVHEQYF. The CDR3 coding sequence is TGTGCCAGCAGCCAAGGGGGGGGACTAGTCCACGAGCAGTACTTC.

This clonotype is categorized as medium-sized. The chain uses TRBV11-2 and TRBJ2-4; the D is unclear. Deletions cut 0 bases from V and 1 base from J, with 10 bases between. Germline CDR1 reads SGHAT; CDR2 reads FQNNGV. CDR3 size: 16 residues. DNA of the CDR3: TGTGCCAGCAGCTTAGATCTCTCGATGGCCAAAAACATTCAGTACTTC. Protein product: CASSLDLSMAKNIQYF. Complete variable domain (other parts from reference TRBV11-2 and TRBJ2-4): EAGVAQSPRYKIIEKRQSVAFWCNPISGHATLYWYQQILGQGPKLLIQFQNNGVVDDSQLPKDRFSAERLKGVDSTLKIQPAKLEDSAVYLCASSLDLSMAKNIQYFGAGTRLSVL.

In this sample, this clonotype turned up many times. The J gene is TRBJ2-2, the V gene TRBV29-1; D gene uncertain. Germline CDR1 reads SQVTM; CDR2 reads ANQGSEA. V lost 6 bases to trimming and J lost 6 bases, with 11 bases between them. This CDR3 region has 12 residues. The CDR3 sequence: CSVRRASGELFF. The DNA of the CDR3 is TGCAGCGTGAGACGGGCCTCCGGGGAGCTGTTTTTT.

This clonotype was recorded many times. Here the CDR3 reads CASSDRGGYGNQPQHF. The DNA for the CDR3 is TGTGCCAGCAGTGACAGGGGAGGATATGGCAATCAGCCCCAGCATTTT. The V gene is TRBV2, the J gene TRBJ1-5; TRBD1 might be the D (6 bases). Germline loops: CDR1 SNHLY, CDR2 FYNNEI. V was clipped by 3 bases and J by 2 bases, with 14 bases between them. The CDR3 extends over 16 amino acids.